This TCR beta chain was documented in a study of blood T cell repertoires in COVID-19. Study summary: Both acute and convalescent COVID-19 samples were obtained from the United States, Italy and Spain. T cells, B-cell-depleted T cells, or PBMCs supplied cDNA or gDNA.

The CDR3 spans 16 residues. Germline CDR1 and CDR2: SGHNT and YYREEE (reference sequence). The V and J ends lost 2 bases and 4 bases, in that order; junction bases with no gene match: 5. The data were produced by immunoSEQ multiplex PCR, yet TCRdb's version contains in-frame clones alone and is incomplete. There are about 20,000 clones in the sample; less than 95% occur only once, and approximately 2.6% lies in the top ten. This receptor was obtained from a man between 65 and 80 years old with acute or convalescent COVID-19. The chain employs TRBV5-4 and TRBJ2-1, with 11 bases aligning to TRBD2. The sample taken for sequencing was peripheral blood. The CDR3 protein is CASSFHSGGAYNEQFF. CDR3 nucleotides: TGTGCCAGCAGCTTTCATAGCGGGGGGGCTTACAATGAGCAGTTCTTC.